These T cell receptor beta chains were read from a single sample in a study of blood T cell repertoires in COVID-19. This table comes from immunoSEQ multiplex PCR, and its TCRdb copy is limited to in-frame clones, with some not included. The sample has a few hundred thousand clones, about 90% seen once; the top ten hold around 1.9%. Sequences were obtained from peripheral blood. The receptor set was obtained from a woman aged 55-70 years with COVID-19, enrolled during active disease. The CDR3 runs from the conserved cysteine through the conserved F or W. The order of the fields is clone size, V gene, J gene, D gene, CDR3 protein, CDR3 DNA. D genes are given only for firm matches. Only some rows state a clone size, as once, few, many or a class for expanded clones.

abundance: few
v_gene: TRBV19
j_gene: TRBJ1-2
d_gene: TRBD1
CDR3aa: CASSNPGQPNYGYTF
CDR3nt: TGTGCCAGTAGTAACCCGGGACAGCCTAACTATGGCTACACCTTC

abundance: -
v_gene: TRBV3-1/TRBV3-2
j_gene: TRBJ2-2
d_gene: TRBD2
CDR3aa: CASSFSRLADTGELFF
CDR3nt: TGTGCCAGCAGCTTCTCCCGACTAGCGGATACCGGGGAGCTGTTTTTT

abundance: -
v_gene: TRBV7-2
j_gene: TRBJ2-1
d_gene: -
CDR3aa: CASSLETGRQFF
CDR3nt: TGTGCCAGCAGCTTAGAAACAGGGCGGCAGTTCTTC

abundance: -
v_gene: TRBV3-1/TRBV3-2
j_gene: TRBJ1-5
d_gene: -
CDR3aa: CASSRGGLEPQHF
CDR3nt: TGTGCCAGCAGCCGGGGGGGGCTAGAGCCCCAGCATTTT

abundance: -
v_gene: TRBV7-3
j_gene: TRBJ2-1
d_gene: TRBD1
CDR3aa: CASSSRTGGEQFF
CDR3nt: TGTGCCAGCAGCTCCCGGACAGGGGGTGAGCAGTTCTTC

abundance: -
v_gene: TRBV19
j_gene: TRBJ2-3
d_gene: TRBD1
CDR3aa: CASSIVMWQGAGTDTQYF
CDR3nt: TGTGCCAGTAGTATAGTAATGTGGCAGGGGGCCGGCACAGATACGCAGTATTTT

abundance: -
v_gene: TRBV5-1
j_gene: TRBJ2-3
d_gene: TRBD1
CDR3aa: CASSSRDRGTDTQYF
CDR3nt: TGCGCCAGCAGCTCCCGGGACAGGGGAACAGATACGCAGTATTTT

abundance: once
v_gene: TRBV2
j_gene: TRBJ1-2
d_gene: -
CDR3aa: CASSADSYGYTF
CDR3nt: TGTGCCAGCAGTGCTGACAGCTATGGCTACACCTTC

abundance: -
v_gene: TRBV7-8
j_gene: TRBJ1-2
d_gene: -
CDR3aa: CASSLAIGGRGYTF
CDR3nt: TGTGCCAGCAGCTTAGCGATAGGGGGTAGGGGCTACACCTTC

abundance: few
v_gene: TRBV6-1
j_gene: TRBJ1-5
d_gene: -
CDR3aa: CASSEARGTQPQHF
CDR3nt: TGTGCCAGCAGTGAAGCTCGGGGAACTCAGCCCCAGCATTTT

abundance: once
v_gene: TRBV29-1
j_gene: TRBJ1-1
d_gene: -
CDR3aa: CSVEETPSKWTEAFF
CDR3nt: TGCAGCGTTGAAGAGACACCCTCCAAGTGGACTGAAGCTTTCTTT

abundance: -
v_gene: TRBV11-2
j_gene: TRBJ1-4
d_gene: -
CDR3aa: CASSLPGGGNEKLFF
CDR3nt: TGTGCCAGCAGCTTACCCGGGGGAGGAAATGAAAAACTGTTTTTT

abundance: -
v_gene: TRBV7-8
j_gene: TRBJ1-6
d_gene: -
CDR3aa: CASSLDGHYNSPLHF
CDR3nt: TGTGCCAGCAGCTTAGATGGACACTATAATTCACCCCTCCACTTT

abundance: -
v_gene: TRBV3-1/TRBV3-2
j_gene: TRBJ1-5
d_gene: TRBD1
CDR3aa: CASSLTGGTNQPQHF
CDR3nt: TGTGCCAGCAGCCTAACAGGGGGTACTAATCAGCCCCAGCATTTT

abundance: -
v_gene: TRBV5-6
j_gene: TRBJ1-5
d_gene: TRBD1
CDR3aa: CASSLNGPTGLQPQHF
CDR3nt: TGTGCCAGCAGCTTGAATGGGCCGACAGGGCTTCAGCCCCAGCATTTT

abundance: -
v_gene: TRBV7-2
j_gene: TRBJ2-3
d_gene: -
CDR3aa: CASSPTDTQYF
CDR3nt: TGTGCCAGCAGCCCGACAGATACGCAGTATTTT

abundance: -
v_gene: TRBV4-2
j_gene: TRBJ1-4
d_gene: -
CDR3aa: CASSQELAGSNEKLFF
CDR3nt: TGTGCCAGCAGCCAAGAGTTGGCAGGCTCTAATGAAAAACTGTTTTTT

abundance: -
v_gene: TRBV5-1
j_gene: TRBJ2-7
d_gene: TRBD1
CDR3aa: CASSLGQGTSAYEQYF
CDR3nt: TGCGCCAGCAGCTTGGGACAGGGGACGTCTGCCTACGAGCAGTACTTC

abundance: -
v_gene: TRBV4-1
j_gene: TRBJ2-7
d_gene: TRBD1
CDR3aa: CASSPAGTASYEQYF
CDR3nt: TGCGCCAGCAGCCCGGCCGGGACAGCCTCCTACGAGCAGTACTTC

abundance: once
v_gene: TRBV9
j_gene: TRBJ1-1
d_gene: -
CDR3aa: CASSVDTSGRRDTEAFF
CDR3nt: TGTGCCAGCAGCGTAGATACATCGGGGCGGAGGGACACTGAAGCTTTCTTT

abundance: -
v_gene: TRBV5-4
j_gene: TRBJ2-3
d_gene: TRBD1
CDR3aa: CASRRSQTGGRTQYF
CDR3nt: TGTGCCAGCAGACGCTCTCAGACAGGGGGGCGTACGCAGTATTTT

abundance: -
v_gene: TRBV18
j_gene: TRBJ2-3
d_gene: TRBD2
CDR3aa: CASSPSGGVRNTQYF
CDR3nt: TGTGCCAGCTCTCCTAGCGGGGGGGTTCGGAATACGCAGTATTTT

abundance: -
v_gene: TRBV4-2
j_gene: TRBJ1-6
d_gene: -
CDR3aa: CASSQYDRSNSPLHF
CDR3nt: TGTGCCAGCAGCCAATACGACAGAAGTAATTCACCCCTCCACTTT

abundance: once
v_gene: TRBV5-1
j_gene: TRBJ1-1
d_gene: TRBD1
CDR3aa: CASRDRVNTEAFF
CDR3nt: TGCGCCAGCAGGGACAGGGTGAACACTGAAGCTTTCTTT

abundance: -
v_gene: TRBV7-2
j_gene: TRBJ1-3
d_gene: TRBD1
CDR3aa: CASSLRLPGQGAGNTIYF
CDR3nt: TGTGCCAGCAGCCTTCGTCTCCCGGGACAGGGGGCCGGAAACACCATATATTTT

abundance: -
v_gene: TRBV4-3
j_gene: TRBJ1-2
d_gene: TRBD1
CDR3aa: CASSQSGQGAHGYTF
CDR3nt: TGCGCCAGCAGCCAATCAGGACAGGGGGCGCATGGCTACACCTTC

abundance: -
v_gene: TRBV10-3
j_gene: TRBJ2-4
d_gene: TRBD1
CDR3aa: CAISNGQGDIQYF
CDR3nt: TGTGCCATCAGTAACGGACAGGGCGACATTCAGTACTTC

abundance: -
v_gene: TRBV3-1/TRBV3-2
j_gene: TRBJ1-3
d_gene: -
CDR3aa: CASSQRGKSSGNTIYF
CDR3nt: TGTGCCAGCAGCCAACGGGGGAAGAGCTCTGGAAACACCATATATTTT

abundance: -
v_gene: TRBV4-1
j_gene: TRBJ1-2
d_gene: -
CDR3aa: CASSQASGDRYGYTF
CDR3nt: TGCGCCAGCAGCCAGGCCTCGGGGGATCGTTATGGCTACACCTTC

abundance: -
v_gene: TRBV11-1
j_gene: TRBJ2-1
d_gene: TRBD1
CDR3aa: CASSLVGRGLYNEQFF
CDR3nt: TGTGCCAGCAGCTTAGTTGGCAGGGGGTTATACAATGAGCAGTTCTTC

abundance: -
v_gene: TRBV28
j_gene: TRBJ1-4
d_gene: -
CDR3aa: CATQVLNEKLFF
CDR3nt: TGTGCCACCCAGGTTCTGAATGAAAAACTGTTTTTT

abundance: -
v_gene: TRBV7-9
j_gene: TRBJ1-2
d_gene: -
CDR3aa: CASSAYGRDNGYTF
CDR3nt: TGTGCCAGCAGCGCGTACGGCAGGGACAATGGCTACACCTTC

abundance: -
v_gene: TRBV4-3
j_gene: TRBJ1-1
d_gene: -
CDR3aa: CASSQDTRQVKAFF
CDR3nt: TGCGCCAGCAGCCAAGATACCCGCCAGGTTAAAGCTTTCTTT

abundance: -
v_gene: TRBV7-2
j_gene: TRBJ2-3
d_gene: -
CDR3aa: CASSPTSDADTQYF
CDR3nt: TGTGCCAGCAGCCCCACCTCCGATGCGGATACGCAGTATTTT

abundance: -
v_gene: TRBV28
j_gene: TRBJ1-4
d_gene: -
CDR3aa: CASRTGRTQGRKLFF
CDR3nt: TGTGCCAGCAGGACTGGAAGGACCCAGGGCAGAAAACTGTTTTTT

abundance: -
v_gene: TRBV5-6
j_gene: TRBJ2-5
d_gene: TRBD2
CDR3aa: CASSLLAGGETQYF
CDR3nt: TGTGCCAGCAGCTTGCTAGCGGGAGGAGAGACCCAGTACTTC

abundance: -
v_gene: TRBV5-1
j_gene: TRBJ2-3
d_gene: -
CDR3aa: CASSHTDTQYF
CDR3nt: TGCGCCAGCAGCCACACAGATACGCAGTATTTT